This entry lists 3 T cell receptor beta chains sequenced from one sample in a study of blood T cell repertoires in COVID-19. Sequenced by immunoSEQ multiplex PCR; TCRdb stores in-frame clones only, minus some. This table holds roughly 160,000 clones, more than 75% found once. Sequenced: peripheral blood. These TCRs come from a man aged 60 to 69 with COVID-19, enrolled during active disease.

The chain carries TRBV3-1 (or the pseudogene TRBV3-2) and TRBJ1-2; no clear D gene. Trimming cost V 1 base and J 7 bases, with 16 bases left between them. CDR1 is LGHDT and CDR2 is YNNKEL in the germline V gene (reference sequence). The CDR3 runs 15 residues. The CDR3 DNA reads TGTGCCAGCAGCCAAGTAGCGGGTGGAGTGTCTGGCTACACCTTC. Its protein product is CASSQVAGGVSGYTF.

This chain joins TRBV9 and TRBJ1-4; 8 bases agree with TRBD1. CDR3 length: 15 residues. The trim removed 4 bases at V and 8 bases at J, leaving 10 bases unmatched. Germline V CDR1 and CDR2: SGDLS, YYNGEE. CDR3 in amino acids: CASSTRTGNYEKLFF. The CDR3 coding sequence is TGTGCCAGCAGCACCCGGACAGGGAACTACGAAAAACTGTTTTTT.

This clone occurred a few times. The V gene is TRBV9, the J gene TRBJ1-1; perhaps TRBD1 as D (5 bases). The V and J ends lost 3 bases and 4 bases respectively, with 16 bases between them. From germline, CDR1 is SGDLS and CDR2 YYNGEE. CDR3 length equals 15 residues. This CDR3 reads CASSARVAGGTEAFF. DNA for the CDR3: TGTGCCAGCAGCGCCCGGGTCGCGGGGGGCACTGAAGCTTTCTTT.